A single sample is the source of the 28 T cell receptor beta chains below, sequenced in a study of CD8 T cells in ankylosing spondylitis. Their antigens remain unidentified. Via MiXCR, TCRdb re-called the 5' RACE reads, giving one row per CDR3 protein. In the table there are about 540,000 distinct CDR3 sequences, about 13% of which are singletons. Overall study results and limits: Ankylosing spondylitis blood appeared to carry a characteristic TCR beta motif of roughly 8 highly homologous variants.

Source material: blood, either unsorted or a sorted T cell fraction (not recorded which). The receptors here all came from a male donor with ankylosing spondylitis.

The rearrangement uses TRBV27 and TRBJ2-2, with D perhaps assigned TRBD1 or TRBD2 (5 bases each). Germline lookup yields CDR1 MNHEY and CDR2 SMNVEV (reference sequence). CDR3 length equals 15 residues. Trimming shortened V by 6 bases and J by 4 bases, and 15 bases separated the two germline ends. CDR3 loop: CASSIRGVFTGELFF. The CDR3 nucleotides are TGTGCCAGCAGCATAAGGGGAGTCTTCACCGGGGAGCTGTTTTTT.

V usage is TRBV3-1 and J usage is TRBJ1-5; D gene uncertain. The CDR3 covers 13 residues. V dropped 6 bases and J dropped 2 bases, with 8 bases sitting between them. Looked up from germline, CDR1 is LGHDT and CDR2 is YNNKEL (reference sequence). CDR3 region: CASSLNRNQPQHF. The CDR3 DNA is TGTGCCAGCAGTCTGAATCGCAATCAGCCCCAGCATTTT.

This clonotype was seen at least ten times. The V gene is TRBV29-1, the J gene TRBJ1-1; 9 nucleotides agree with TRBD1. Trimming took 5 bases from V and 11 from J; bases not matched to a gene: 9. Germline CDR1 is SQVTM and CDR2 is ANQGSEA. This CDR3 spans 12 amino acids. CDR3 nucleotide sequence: TGCAGCGTTCTCACAGGGGGCTCGGGGGCTTTCTTT. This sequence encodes CSVLTGGSGAFF.

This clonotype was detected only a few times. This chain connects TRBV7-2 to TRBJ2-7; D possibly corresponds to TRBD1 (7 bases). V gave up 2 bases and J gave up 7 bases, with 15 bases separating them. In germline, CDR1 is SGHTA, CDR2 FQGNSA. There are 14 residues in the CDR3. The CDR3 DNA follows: TGTGCCAGCAGCTTACTCGGAGGGGGCGAAGAGCAGTACTTC. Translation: CASSLLGGGEEQYF.

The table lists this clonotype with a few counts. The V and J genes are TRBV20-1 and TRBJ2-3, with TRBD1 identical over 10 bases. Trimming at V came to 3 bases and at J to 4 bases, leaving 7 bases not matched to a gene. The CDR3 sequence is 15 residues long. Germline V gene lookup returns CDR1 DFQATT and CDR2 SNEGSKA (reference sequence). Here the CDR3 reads CSARAGQGSPDTQYF. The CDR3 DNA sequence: TGCAGTGCTAGGGCGGGACAGGGGAGCCCAGATACGCAGTATTTT.

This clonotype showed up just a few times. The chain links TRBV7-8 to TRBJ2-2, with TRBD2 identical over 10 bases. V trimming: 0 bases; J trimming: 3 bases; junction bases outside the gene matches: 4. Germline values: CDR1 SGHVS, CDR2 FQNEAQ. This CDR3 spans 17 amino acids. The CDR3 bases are TGTGCCAGCAGCTTAGCAGCGGGGGGGGGGCACACCGGGGAGCTGTTTTTT. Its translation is CASSLAAGGGHTGELFF.

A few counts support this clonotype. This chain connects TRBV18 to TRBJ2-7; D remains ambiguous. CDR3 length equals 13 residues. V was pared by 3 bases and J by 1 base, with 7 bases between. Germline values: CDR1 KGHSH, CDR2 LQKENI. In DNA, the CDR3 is TGTGCCAGCTCACCTTCGGTGTCCTACGAGCAGTACTTC. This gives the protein CASSPSVSYEQYF.

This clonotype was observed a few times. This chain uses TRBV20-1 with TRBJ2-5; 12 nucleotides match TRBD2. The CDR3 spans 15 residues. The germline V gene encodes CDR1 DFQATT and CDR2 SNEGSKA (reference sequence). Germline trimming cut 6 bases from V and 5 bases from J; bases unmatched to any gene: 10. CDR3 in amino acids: CSATASGRGMETQYF. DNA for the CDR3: TGCAGTGCGACCGCTAGCGGGAGGGGGATGGAGACCCAGTACTTC.

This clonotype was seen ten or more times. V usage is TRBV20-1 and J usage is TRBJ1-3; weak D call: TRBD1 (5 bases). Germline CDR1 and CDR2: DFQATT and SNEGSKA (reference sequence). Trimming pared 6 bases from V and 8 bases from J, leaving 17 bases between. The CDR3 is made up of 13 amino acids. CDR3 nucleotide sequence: TGCAGTGCCTCAAAGGGGAAAGCGGACACCATATATTTT. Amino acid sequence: CSASKGKADTIYF.

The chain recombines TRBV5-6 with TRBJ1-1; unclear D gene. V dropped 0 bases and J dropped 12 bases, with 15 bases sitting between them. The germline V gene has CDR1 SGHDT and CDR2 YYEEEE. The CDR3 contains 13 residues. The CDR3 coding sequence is TGTGCCAGCAGCTTGGGAGACCGGGTCGCATCTTTCTTT. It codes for CASSLGDRVASFF.

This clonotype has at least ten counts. In DNA form, the CDR3 reads TGCAGTGCTAGAGATCAACGGGAGGGCCTAGGGCACAATGAGCAGTTCTTC. Encoded protein: CSARDQREGLGHNEQFF. The V call is TRBV20-1, the J call TRBJ2-1, with 8 positions matching TRBD2. The CDR3 is 17 amino acids. Trimming removed 0 bases from V and 5 bases from J; junction bases left unmatched: 12. Per germline, CDR1 DFQATT and CDR2 SNEGSKA (reference sequence).

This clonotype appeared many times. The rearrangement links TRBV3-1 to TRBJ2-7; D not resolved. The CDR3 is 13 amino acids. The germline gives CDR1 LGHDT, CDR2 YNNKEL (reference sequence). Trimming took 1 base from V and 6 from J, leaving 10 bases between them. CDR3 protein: CASSQVDLGEQYF. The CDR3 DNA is TGTGCCAGCAGCCAAGTTGATCTCGGCGAGCAGTACTTC.

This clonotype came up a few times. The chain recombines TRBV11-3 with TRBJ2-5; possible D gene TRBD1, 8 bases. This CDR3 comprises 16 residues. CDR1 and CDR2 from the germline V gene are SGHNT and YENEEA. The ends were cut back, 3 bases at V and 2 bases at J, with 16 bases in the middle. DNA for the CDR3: TGTGCCAGCAGCTTTGGACAGGGAGGGTGGCAAGAGACCCAGTACTTC. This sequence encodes CASSFGQGGWQETQYF.

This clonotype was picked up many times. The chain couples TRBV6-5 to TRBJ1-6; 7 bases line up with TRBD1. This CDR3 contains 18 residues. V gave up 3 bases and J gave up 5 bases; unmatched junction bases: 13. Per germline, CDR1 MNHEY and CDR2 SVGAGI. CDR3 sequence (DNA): TGTGCCAGCAGTTATTGGACAGGAGGGGGTGCGGATAATTCACCCCTCCACTTT. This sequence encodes CASSYWTGGGADNSPLHF.

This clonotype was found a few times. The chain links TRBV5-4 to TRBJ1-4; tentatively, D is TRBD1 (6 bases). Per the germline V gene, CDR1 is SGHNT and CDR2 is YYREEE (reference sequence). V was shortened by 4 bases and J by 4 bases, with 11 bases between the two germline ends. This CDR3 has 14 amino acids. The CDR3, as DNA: TGTGCCAGCAGCAAACAGGGTGGTAATGAAAAACTGTTTTTT. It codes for CASSKQGGNEKLFF.

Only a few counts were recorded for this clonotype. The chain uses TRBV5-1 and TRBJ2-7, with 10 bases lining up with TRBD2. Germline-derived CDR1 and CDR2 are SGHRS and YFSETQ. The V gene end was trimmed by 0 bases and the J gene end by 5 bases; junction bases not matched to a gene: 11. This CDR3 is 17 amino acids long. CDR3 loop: CASSLGLAGAPLHEQYF. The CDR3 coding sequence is TGCGCCAGCAGCTTGGGACTAGCGGGTGCTCCTCTCCACGAGCAGTACTTC.

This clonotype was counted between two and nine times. CDR3 sequence reads: CASSVGLENTEAFF. The CDR3, as DNA: TGTGCCAGCAGCGTGGGTTTGGAGAACACTGAAGCTTTCTTT. V usage is TRBV7-9 and J usage is TRBJ1-1, with D hard to call. With 5 bases removed from V and 1 base from J, the gap between germline ends came to 11 bases. This CDR3 is 14 amino acids long. Germline V gene data show CDR1 as SEHNR and CDR2 as FQNEAQ (reference sequence).

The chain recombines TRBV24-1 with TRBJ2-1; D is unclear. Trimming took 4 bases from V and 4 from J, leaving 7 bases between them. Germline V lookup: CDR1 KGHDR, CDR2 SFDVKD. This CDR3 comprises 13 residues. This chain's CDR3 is CATSEQSYNEQFF. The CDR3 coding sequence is TGTGCCACCAGTGAACAGTCTTACAATGAGCAGTTCTTC.

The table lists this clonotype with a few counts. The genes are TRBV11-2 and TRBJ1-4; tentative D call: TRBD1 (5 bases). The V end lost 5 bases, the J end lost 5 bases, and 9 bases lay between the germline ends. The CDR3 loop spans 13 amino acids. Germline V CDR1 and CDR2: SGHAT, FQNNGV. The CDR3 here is CASSPSGNEKLFF. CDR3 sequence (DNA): TGTGCCAGCAGCCCTTCAGGGAATGAAAAACTGTTTTTT.

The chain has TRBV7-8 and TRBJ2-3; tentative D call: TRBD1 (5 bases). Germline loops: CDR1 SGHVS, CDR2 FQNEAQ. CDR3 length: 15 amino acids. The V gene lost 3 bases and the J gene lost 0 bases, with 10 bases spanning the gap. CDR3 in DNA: TGTGCCAGCAGCTTGACAGTTTTCAGCACAGATACGCAGTATTTT. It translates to CASSLTVFSTDTQYF.

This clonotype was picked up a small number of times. The CDR3 region is CASSLAQAGTEAFF. The CDR3 nucleotides are TGTGCCAGCAGCTTAGCTCAGGCCGGGACTGAAGCTTTCTTT. The chain recombines TRBV7-2 with TRBJ1-1, with D hard to call. CDR1 is SGHTA and CDR2 is FQGNSA in the germline V gene. V was clipped by 0 bases and J by 5 bases, with 10 bases between them. The CDR3 is made up of 14 amino acids. Based on the CDR3 plus reference TRBV7-2 and TRBJ1-1, the full variable domain is GAGVSQSPSNKVTEKGKDVELRCDPISGHTALYWYRQSLGQGLEFLIYFQGNSAPDKSGLPSDRFSAERTGGSVSTLTIQRTQQEDSAVYLCASSLAQAGTEAFFGQGTRLTVV.

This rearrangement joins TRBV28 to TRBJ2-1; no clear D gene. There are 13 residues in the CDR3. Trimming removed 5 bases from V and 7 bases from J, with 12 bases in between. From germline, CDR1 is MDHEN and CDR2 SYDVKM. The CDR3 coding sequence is TGTGCCAGCAGTCCCCCCCCTGGTAATGAGCAGTTCTTC. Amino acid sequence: CASSPPPGNEQFF.

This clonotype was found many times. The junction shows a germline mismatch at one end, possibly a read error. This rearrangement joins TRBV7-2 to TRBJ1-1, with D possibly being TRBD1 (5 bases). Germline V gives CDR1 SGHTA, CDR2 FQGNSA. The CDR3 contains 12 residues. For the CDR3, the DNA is TGCGCCAGCAGCTTAGGGGCCACTGAAGCTTTCTTT. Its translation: CASSLGATEAFF.

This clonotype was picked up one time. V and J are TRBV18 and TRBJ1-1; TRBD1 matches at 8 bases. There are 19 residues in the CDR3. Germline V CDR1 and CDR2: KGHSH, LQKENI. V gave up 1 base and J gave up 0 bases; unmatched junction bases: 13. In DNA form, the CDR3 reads TGTGCCAGCTCACCACGCGGGACAGGTTGGGAGAACTTGAACACTGAAGCTTTCTTT. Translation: CASSPRGTGWENLNTEAFF.

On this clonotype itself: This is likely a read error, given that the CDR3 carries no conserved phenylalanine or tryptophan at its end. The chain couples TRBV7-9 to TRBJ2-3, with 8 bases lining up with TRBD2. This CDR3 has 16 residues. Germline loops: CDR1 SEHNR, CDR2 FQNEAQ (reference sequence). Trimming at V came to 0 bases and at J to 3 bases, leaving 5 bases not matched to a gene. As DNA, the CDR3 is TGTGCCAGCAGCTTAGCGAATAAGCGGGAGACAGATACGCAGTATTGT. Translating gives CASSLANKRETDTQYC.

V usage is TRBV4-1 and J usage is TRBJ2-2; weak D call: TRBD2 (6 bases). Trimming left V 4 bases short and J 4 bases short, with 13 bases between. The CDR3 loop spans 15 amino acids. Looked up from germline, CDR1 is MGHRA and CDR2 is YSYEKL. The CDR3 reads CASSRRDSATGELFF. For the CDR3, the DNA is TGCGCCAGCAGCCGCCGGGACTCAGCCACCGGGGAGCTGTTTTTT.

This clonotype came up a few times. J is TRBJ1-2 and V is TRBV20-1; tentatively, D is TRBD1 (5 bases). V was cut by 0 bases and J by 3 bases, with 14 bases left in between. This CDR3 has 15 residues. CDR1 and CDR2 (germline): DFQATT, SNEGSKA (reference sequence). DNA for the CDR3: TGCAGTGCTAGAGATGGCGGGGCGGGGGACTATGGCTACACCTTC. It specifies CSARDGGAGDYGYTF.

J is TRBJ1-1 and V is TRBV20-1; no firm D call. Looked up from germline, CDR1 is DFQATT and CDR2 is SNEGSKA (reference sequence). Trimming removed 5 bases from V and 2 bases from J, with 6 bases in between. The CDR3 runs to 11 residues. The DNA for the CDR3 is TGCAGTGCTCACGAAAACACTGAAGCTTTCTTT. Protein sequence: CSAHENTEAFF.